The 5 T cell receptor beta chains listed next were all sequenced from one sample in a study of vaccination and CD4 T cells after COVID-19. Treatment denoted: roughly 11-day PBMC culture with coronavirus spike peptide pools or control peptides (ViraFEST assay). Sequencing of cultured CD4+ T cell DNA used the Oncomine TCR Beta short-read assay. TCRdb fed the PCR reads into MiXCR, producing one record per CDR3 protein. The top ten clones hold 22% of a sample with under 15,000 distinct CDR3 sequences, less than 30% of them seen once. These receptors' antigens are unknown. The source material was cultured CD4+ T cells from blood. All receptors come from a human donor with COVID-19.

The chain is built from TRBV6-5 and TRBJ2-7; the D is unclear. Trimming pared 0 bases from V and 3 bases from J, leaving 12 bases between. CDR1 and CDR2 (germline): MNHEY, SVGAGI. This CDR3 has 15 amino acids. CDR3 region: CASSYSRSSDYEQYF. CDR3 DNA: TGTGCCAGCAGTTACTCGAGGTCTTCTGACTACGAGCAGTACTTC.

The genes are TRBV18 and TRBJ1-1; D is ambiguous. Trimming left V 3 bases short and J 0 bases short, with 14 bases between. The CDR3 has 16 amino acids. The germline gives CDR1 KGHSH, CDR2 LQKENI. CDR3 protein: CASSPTVRAMNTEAFF. CDR3 DNA sequence: TGTGCCAGCTCACCTACAGTCCGGGCTATGAACACTGAAGCTTTCTTT.

The chain recombines TRBV6-2 or TRBV6-3 with TRBJ2-6, with D unclear. The V gene lost 7 bases and the J gene lost 0 bases, with 16 bases spanning the gap. CDR1 and CDR2 (germline): MNHEY, SVGEGT. The CDR3 spans 17 residues. The CDR3 DNA reads as TGTGCCAGCACCCCGACCCGAAGGGCCTCTGGGGCCAACGTCCTGACTTTC. The encoded protein is CASTPTRRASGANVLTF.

The rearrangement uses TRBV5-1 and TRBJ2-7, with TRBD1 matching 8 bases. Germline V CDR1 and CDR2: SGHRS, YFSETQ. The CDR3 is made up of 15 amino acids. V was pared by 4 bases and J by 4 bases, with 10 bases of the junction left unmatched. CDR3 sequence (DNA): TGCGCCAGCAGCATAAACACAGGGGGTTTTTACGAGCAGTACTTC. Its translation is CASSINTGGFYEQYF.

The chain uses TRBV7-2 and TRBJ2-2, with a tentative D call TRBD2 (6 bases). The V and J ends lost 3 bases and 1 base respectively, with 15 bases between them. The CDR3 runs to 17 residues. Germline CDR1 reads SGHTA; CDR2 reads FQGNSA. CDR3 loop: CASSLEGYRKNTGELFF. The CDR3 DNA follows: TGTGCCAGCAGCTTGGAGGGCTACAGGAAGAACACCGGGGAGCTGTTTTTT.